A selection of T cell receptor beta chains follows, all from one sample in a study of shared clonotypes between healthy human individuals. The repertoire was sequenced with immunoSEQ multiplex PCR; TCRdb's copy has only in-frame clones and lacks some. Of about half a million clones in the sample, about 84% were seen once. Sequenced sample: PBMCs. The source is a middle-aged woman in good health. Some clones in this sample may be carry-over from other donors' samples. Each CDR3 is given with its conserved first and last residue. The D gene is left open where the match is weak. Clone size appears in some rows only: once, few, many, or a class for an expanded clone.

v_call,cdr3_length,d_call,j_call,clone_size,cdr3_aa,cdr3_nt
TRBV6-5,14,TRBD1,TRBJ1-4,NA,CASSQTGGGWKLFF,TGTGCCAGCAGCCAGACAGGGGGCGGGTGGAAACTGTTTTTT
TRBV7-2,15,TRBD2,TRBJ2-7,NA,CASTRDPSGSYEQYF,TGTGCCAGCACCAGAGACCCCAGCGGGAGCTACGAGCAGTACTTC
TRBV9,14,NA,TRBJ1-1,NA,CASSATGQNTEAFF,TGTGCCAGCAGCGCCACGGGACAGAACACTGAAGCTTTCTTT
TRBV5-1,12,NA,TRBJ1-1,NA,CASSRWGTEAFF,TGCGCCAGCAGCCGGTGGGGTACTGAAGCTTTCTTT
TRBV5-4,14,TRBD2,TRBJ2-7,NA,CASSLALAGSEQYF,TGTGCCAGCAGCTTGGCTCTAGCGGGTTCCGAGCAGTACTTC
TRBV30,14,NA,TRBJ2-1,NA,CAWSVQLPPNEQFF,TGTGCCTGGAGTGTACAACTACCACCCAATGAGCAGTTCTTC
TRBV6-6,15,NA,TRBJ1-5,once,CASSYSSGVLEPQHF,TGTGCCAGCAGTTACTCATCTGGTGTTTTGGAGCCCCAGCATTTT
TRBV4-1,14,TRBD2,TRBJ2-1,NA,CASTGLAGAGEQFF,TGCGCCAGCACGGGACTAGCGGGAGCCGGTGAGCAGTTCTTC
TRBV7-2,17,NA,TRBJ2-2,NA,CASSLSRWRRLTGELFF,TGTGCCAGCAGCTTAAGCAGGTGGAGACGACTCACCGGGGAGCTGTTTTTT
TRBV19,15,NA,TRBJ1-1,few,CASRLQDSMNTEAFF,TGTGCCAGTAGACTCCAGGACAGCATGAACACTGAAGCTTTCTTT
TRBV29-1,11,NA,TRBJ2-1,NA,CSADNDNEQFF,TGCAGCGCGGACAATGACAATGAGCAGTTCTTC
TRBV18,13,NA,TRBJ2-4,NA,CASSPNQNDIQYF,TGTGCCAGCTCACCTAACCAAAACGACATTCAGTACTTC
TRBV5-1,15,NA,TRBJ1-1,once,CASSLGHGRNTEAFF,TGCGCCAGCAGCTTGGGACACGGAAGGAACACTGAAGCTTTCTTT
TRBV18,15,TRBD2,TRBJ2-7,NA,CASSPGGRGSYEQYF,TGTGCCAGCTCACCAGGCGGGAGGGGCTCCTACGAGCAGTACTTC
TRBV2,14,NA,TRBJ1-1,NA,CASSTLRDPILPFF,TGTGCCAGCAGTACACTCCGGGACCCCATTCTCCCTTTCTTT
TRBV10-3,13,TRBD1,TRBJ2-7,NA,CAISGGQGGEQYF,TGTGCCATCAGTGGGGGACAGGGTGGCGAGCAGTACTTC
TRBV12-5,16,TRBD2,TRBJ2-3,NA,CASGLGLAGVSDTQYF,TGTGCTAGTGGTTTAGGACTAGCGGGAGTCTCAGATACGCAGTATTTT
TRBV6-4,14,TRBD2,TRBJ2-1,NA,CASSDGLAGGEQFF,TGTGCCAGCAGTGACGGACTAGCGGGAGGTGAGCAGTTCTTC
TRBV28,17,TRBD2,TRBJ2-3,NA,CASSFSGLAGGPDTQYF,TGTGCCAGCAGTTTCTCAGGACTAGCGGGAGGTCCAGATACGCAGTATTTT
TRBV5-1,16,NA,TRBJ2-3,NA,CASSLAGSATTDTQYF,TGCGCCAGCAGCTTGGCAGGCAGCGCTACCACAGATACGCAGTATTTT
TRBV27,15,TRBD2,TRBJ2-7,NA,CASSLLGTSAYEQYF,TGTGCCAGCAGTTTATTGGGGACTAGCGCCTACGAGCAGTACTTC
TRBV7-9,13,NA,TRBJ2-7,NA,CASSSTLSYEQYF,TGTGCCAGCAGCTCGACCCTCTCCTACGAGCAGTACTTC
TRBV28,15,NA,TRBJ2-7,few,CASSLLSPAGYEQYF,TGTGCCAGCAGTTTATTATCCCCCGCCGGCTACGAGCAGTACTTC
TRBV18,13,TRBD1,TRBJ2-7,NA,CASSQGGPYEQYF,TGTGCTAGCTCACAGGGGGGCCCCTACGAGCAGTACTTC
TRBV21-1,11,NA,TRBJ1-1,NA,CASSKVGEAFF,TGTGCCAGCAGCAAAGTGGGTGAAGCTTTCTTT
TRBV18,15,TRBD1,TRBJ1-2,NA,CASSLSGGRNYGYTF,TGTGCCAGCTCACTTTCAGGGGGCCGGAACTATGGCTACACCTTC
TRBV7-2,17,NA,TRBJ1-3,NA,CASSLARGVSSGNTIYF,TGTGCCAGCAGCTTAGCGAGGGGGGTTAGCTCTGGAAACACCATATATTTT
TRBV27,14,NA,TRBJ2-7,NA,CASSRSGTPYEQYF,TGTGCCAGCAGTCGATCCGGGACCCCGTACGAGCAGTACTTC
TRBV6-5,14,NA,TRBJ1-1,once,CASSYSRGNTEAFF,TGTGCCAGCAGTTACTCGCGCGGGAACACTGAAGCTTTCTTT
TRBV28,15,NA,TRBJ1-2,NA,CASSLPSPQLYGYTF,TGTGCCAGCAGTCTCCCTTCCCCCCAACTCTATGGCTACACCTTC
TRBV19,17,NA,TRBJ1-5,medium-sized,CASSIGTDSLGNQPQHF,TGTGCCAGTAGTATAGGAACAGACTCTTTGGGCAATCAGCCCCAGCATTTT
TRBV5-1,13,NA,TRBJ1-2,NA,CASSVDVRGGYTF,TGCGCCAGCAGCGTGGATGTCAGGGGTGGCTACACCTTC
TRBV30,14,NA,TRBJ1-6,NA,CAWSGSRYNSPLHF,TGTGCCTGGAGTGGCAGTCGATATAATTCACCCCTCCACTTT
TRBV10-3,16,NA,TRBJ2-1,NA,CAISAVAGRDTNEQFF,TGTGCCATCAGTGCTGTAGCCGGGCGAGACACCAATGAGCAGTTCTTC
TRBV7-9,16,NA,TRBJ2-3,NA,CASSLAAGASTDTQYF,TGTGCCAGCAGCTTAGCGGCAGGGGCCAGCACAGATACGCAGTATTTT
TRBV5-4,15,NA,TRBJ2-3,once,CASSLAGLGTDTQYF,TGTGCCAGCAGCTTGGCAGGGTTAGGCACAGATACGCAGTATTTT
TRBV5-5,14,TRBD1,TRBJ2-3,NA,CASSLERGQDTQYF,TGTGCCAGCAGCTTAGAAAGGGGGCAGGATACGCAGTATTTT
TRBV7-8,12,NA,TRBJ2-1,NA,CASSTAWSGQFF,TGTGCCAGCAGCACCGCGTGGTCGGGGCAGTTCTTC
TRBV5-3,15,NA,TRBJ1-1,few,CARSLNSAMNTEAFF,TGTGCCAGAAGCTTGAACTCAGCCATGAACACTGAAGCTTTCTTT
TRBV5-1,17,NA,TRBJ2-2,NA,CASSLGSASVDTGELFF,TGCGCCAGCAGCTTAGGTAGCGCCTCTGTGGACACCGGGGAGCTGTTTTTT
TRBV4-2,15,NA,TRBJ2-2,NA,CASSQPGHSAGELFF,TGTGCCAGCAGCCAACCGGGACACTCTGCCGGGGAGCTGTTTTTT
TRBV18,15,TRBD2,TRBJ2-1,NA,CASSPAASGGNEQFF,TGTGCCAGCTCACCAGCGGCTAGCGGTGGGAATGAGCAGTTCTTC
TRBV2,16,TRBD2,TRBJ2-3,NA,CASSDGLAGEGDTQYF,TGTGCCAGCAGTGATGGACTAGCGGGAGAGGGAGATACGCAGTATTTT
TRBV11-1,12,NA,TRBJ2-1,NA,CASSLELQSQFF,TGTGCCAGCAGCTTAGAATTACAATCGCAGTTCTTC
TRBV7-9,17,NA,TRBJ2-3,NA,CASQKLTVLAGTDTQYF,TGTGCCAGCCAGAAGTTGACTGTGCTCGCCGGCACAGATACGCAGTATTTT
TRBV19,14,TRBD1,TRBJ2-5,many,CASSGTVPRETQYF,TGTGCCAGTAGTGGGACAGTTCCCCGAGAGACCCAGTACTTC
TRBV2,15,TRBD1,TRBJ1-1,NA,CASRDPGQGNTEAFF,TGTGCCAGCAGAGATCCGGGACAGGGGAACACTGAAGCTTTCTTT
TRBV6-5,13,NA,TRBJ1-5,NA,CASSAAWSQPQHF,TGTGCCAGCAGTGCTGCCTGGAGCCAGCCCCAGCATTTT
TRBV4-1,14,NA,TRBJ2-1,NA,CASSSPRTNNEQFF,TGCGCCAGCAGCTCACCCAGGACGAACAATGAGCAGTTCTTC
TRBV30,18,TRBD2,TRBJ2-1,NA,CAFKATLPITSGRIEQFF,TGTGCCTTTAAGGCCACCCTTCCCATAACTAGCGGGAGAATTGAGCAGTTCTTC